Listed here are 6 T cell receptor beta chains from one sample, sequenced in a study of breast tumors, draining lymph nodes, adjacent tissues. Axillary draining lymph nodes of breast cancer patients supplied the node samples. TCRdb called the multiplex PCR reads again in MiXCR, with one record for every CDR3 protein. The profile shows around 250,000 distinct CDR3 sequences, about 34% of them singletons. Material for sequencing was axillary lymph node tissue. The source of these receptors is a female donor with breast cancer. Some clones in this sample may be carry-over from other donors' samples.

Concerning this clonotype: Without the conserved terminal phenylalanine or tryptophan, this CDR3 likely stems from a read error. The DNA is left out, because the CDR3 cannot be placed on it with certainty; the CDR3 is given as TCRdb lists it. The V gene is TRBV7-3, the J gene TRBJ2-5; TRBD1, as called in the table, went unchecked against the DNA. Inclusive of both ends, the CDR3 amounts to 9 amino acids. In germline, CDR1 is SGHTA, CDR2 FQGTGA. The CDR3 here is CASSLRGED.

To note about this clonotype: A junction end diverges from the germline sequence, so it may reflect a read error. The chain is built from TRBV25-1 and TRBJ2-7; D is unclear. The CDR3 is 14 amino acids. Germline V gives CDR1 MGHDK, CDR2 SYGVNS. CDR3: CASSASGTSHEQYF. CDR3 DNA sequence: TGTGCCAGCAGTGCTTCCGGCACCAGCCACGAACAGTACTTC.

This clonotype was found many times. This chain uses TRBV24-1 with TRBJ2-2; possible D gene TRBD1, 5 bases. V lost 5 bases, J lost 4 bases, and 13 bases lay in between. This CDR3 contains 15 residues. Germline-derived CDR1 and CDR2 are KGHDR and SFDVKD. The CDR3 loop is CATSVQGSGTGELFF. The CDR3, as DNA: TGTGCCACCAGTGTCCAGGGCTCGGGCACCGGGGAGCTGTTTTTT.

About this clonotype itself: This sequence may be a read error, since a much larger clone differs from it by one base. The chain links TRBV5-1 to TRBJ2-1, with D perhaps given as TRBD1 or TRBD2 (7 bases each). Germline assignment: CDR1 SGHRS and CDR2 YFSETQ. The CDR3 is 14 residues long. CDR3 residues: CASSLQGSGGEQLF. DNA for the CDR3: TGCGCCAGCAGCTTACAGGGGTCGGGGGGTGAGCAGCTCTTC.

This chain joins TRBV20-1 and TRBJ2-3, with D perhaps matching TRBD2 (6 bases). The CDR3 has 15 amino acids. From germline, CDR1 is DFQATT and CDR2 SNEGSKA (reference sequence). V was shortened by 2 bases and J by 11 bases, with 23 bases between the two germline ends. CDR3 sequence reads: CSARRLWEDNNEQYF. In DNA, the CDR3 is TGCAGTGCTAGACGCCTTTGGGAGGACAACAATGAGCAGTATTTT.

This chain connects TRBV9 to TRBJ1-4; D possibly corresponds to TRBD1 (5 bases). Trimming cost V 6 bases and J 5 bases, with 17 bases left between them. This CDR3 contains 15 residues. Germline loops: CDR1 SGDLS, CDR2 YYNGEE. The chain's CDR3 is CASTPAGRSNEKLFF. CDR3 in DNA: TGTGCCAGCACTCCAGCAGGGAGGTCGAATGAAAAACTGTTTTTT.